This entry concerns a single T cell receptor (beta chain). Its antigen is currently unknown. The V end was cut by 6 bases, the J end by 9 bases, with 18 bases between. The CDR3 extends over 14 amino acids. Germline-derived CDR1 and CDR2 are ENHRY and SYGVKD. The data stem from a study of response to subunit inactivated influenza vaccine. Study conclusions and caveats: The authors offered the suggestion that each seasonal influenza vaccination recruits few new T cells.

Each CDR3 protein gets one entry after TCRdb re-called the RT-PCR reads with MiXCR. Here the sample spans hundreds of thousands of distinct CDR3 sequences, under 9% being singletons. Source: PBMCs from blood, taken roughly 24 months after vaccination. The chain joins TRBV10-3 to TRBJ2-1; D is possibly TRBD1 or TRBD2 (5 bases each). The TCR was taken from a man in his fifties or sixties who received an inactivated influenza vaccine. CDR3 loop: CAISPGAGGGEQFF. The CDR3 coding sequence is TGTGCCATCAGCCCTGGGGCAGGAGGTGGTGAGCAGTTCTTC.